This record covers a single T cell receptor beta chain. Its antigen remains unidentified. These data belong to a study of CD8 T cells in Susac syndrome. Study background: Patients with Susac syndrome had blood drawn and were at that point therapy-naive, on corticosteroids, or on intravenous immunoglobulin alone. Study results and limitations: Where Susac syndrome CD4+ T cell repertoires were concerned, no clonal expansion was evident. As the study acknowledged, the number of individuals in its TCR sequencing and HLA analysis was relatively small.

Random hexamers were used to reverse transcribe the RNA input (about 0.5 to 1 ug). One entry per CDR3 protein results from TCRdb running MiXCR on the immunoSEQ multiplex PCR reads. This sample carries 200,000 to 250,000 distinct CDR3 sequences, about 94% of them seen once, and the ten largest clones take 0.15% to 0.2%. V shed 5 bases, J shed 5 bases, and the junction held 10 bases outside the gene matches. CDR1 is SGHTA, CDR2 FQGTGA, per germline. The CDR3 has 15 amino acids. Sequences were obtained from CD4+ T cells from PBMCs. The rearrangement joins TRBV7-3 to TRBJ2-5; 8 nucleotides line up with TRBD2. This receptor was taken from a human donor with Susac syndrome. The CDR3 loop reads CASSLNGGAGETQYF. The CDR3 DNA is TGTGCCAGCAGCCTTAACGGGGGGGCCGGGGAGACCCAGTACTTC.